Here is one T cell receptor (beta chain) with its context. Antigen: not known. Version v3.0 of the immunoSEQ assay was performed at survey level. TCRdb's copy holds only in-frame clones and misses some; the assay was immunoSEQ multiplex PCR. The sample lists more than 20,000 clones, just over 85% occurring once. V was shortened by 1 base and J by 7 bases, with 16 bases between the two germline ends. Germline lookup yields CDR1 SEHNR and CDR2 FQNEAQ (reference sequence). CDR3 length: 15 residues. This sample is part of a study of long-term antiretroviral therapy in people with HIV. Study observations and caveats: Specimens of blood were obtained during about 2004 to 2017, possibly under older ART regimens.

The clonotype was recovered from a woman in her twenties or thirties with HIV. Specimen: unsorted PBMCs, collected 1.8 years before starting antiretroviral therapy. The chain carries TRBV7-9 and TRBJ2-5, with D maybe TRBD1 (6 bases). CDR3 coding DNA: TGTGCCAGCAGCTTAGGGGTGGGGGCGAGAGGGACCCAGTACTTC. Protein sequence: CASSLGVGARGTQYF. The whole variable domain, remainder taken from reference TRBV7-9 and TRBJ2-5, is DTGVSQNPRHKITKRGQNVTFRCDPISEHNRLYWYRQTLGQGPEFLTYFQNEAQLEKSRLLSDRFSAERPKGSFSTLEIQRTEQGDSAMYLCASSLGVGARGTQYFGPGTRLLVL.